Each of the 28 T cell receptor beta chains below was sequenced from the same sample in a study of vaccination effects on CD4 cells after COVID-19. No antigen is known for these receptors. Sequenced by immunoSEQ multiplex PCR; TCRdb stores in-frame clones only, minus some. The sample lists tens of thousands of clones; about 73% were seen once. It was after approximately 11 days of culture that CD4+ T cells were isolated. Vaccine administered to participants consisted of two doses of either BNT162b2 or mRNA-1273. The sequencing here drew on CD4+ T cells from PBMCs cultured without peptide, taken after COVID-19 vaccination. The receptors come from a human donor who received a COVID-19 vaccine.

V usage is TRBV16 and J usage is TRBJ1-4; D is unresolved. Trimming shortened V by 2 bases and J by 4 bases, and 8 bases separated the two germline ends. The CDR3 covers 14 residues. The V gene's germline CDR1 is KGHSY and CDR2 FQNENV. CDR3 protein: CASSQGVFNEKLFF. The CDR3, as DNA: TGTGCCAGCAGCCAAGGGGTTTTTAATGAAAAACTGTTTTTT.

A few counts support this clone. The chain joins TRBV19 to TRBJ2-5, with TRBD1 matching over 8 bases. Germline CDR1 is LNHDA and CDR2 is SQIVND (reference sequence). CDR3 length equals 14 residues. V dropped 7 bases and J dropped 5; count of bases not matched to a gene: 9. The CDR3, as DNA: TGTGCCAGTAAGCCCCCAGGGGGCATTGAGACCCAGTACTTC. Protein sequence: CASKPPGGIETQYF.

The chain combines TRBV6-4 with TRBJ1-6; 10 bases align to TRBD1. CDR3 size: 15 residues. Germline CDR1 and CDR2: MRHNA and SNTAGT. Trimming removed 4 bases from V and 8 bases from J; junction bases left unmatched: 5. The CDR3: CASSARQGADSPLHF. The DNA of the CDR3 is TGTGCCAGCAGTGCTCGACAGGGGGCTGATTCACCCCTCCACTTT.

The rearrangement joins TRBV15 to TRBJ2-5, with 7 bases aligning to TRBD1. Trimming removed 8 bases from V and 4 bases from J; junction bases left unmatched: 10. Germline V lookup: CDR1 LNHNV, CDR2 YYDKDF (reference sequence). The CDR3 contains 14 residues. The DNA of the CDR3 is TGTGCCACCCGAGATGACAGGGTCGGAGAGACCCAGTACTTC. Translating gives CATRDDRVGETQYF. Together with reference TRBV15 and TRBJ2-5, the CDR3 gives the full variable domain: DAMVIQNPRYQVTQFGKPVTLSCSQTLNHNVMYWYQQKSSQAPKLLFHYYDKDFNNEADTPDNFQSRRPNTSFCFLDIRSPGLGDTAMYLCATRDDRVGETQYFGPGTRLLVL.

As DNA, the CDR3 is TGCAGCGTTGCCGTAGGGGGTTGGGGCTACACCTTC. Encoded protein: CSVAVGGWGYTF. The chain couples TRBV29-1 to TRBJ1-2, with D possibly matching TRBD1 (6 bases). The CDR3 runs to 12 residues. Germline V gene lookup returns CDR1 SQVTM and CDR2 ANQGSEA. V dropped 4 bases and J dropped 8 bases, with 14 bases sitting between them.

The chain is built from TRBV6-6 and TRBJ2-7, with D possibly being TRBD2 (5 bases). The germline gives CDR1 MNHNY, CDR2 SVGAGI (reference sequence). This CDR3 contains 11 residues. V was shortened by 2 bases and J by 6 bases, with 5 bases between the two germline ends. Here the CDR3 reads CASSYGGEQYV. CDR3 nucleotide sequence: TGTGCCAGCAGTTACGGAGGCGAGCAGTACGTC.

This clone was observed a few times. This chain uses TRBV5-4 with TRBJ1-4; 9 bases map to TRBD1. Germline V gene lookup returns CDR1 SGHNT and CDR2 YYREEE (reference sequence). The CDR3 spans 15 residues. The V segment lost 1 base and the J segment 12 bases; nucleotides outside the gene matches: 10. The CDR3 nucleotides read TGTGCCAGCAGCTTGTTCCGGACAGGGGCGAGAGAACTGTTTTTT. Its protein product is CASSLFRTGARELFF.

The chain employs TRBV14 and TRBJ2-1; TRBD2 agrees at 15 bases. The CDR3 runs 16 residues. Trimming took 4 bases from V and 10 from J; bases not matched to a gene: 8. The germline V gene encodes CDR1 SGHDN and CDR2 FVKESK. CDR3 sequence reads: CASSPWTSGGAGEQFF. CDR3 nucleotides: TGTGCCAGCAGCCCATGGACTAGCGGGGGGGCTGGGGAGCAGTTCTTC.

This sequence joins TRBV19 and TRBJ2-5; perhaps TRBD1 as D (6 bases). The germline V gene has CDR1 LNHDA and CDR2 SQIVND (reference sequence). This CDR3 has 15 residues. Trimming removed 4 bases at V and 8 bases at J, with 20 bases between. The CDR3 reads CASSTRTDHLETQYF. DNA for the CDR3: TGTGCCAGTAGTACGAGGACAGACCACCTAGAAACCCAGTACTTC.

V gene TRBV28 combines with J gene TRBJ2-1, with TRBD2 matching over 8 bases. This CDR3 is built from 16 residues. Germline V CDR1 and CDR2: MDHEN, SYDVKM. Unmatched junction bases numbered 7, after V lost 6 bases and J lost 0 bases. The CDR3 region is CASRLGGVSSYNEQFF. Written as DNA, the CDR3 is TGTGCCAGCAGACTCGGGGGGGTGAGCTCCTACAATGAGCAGTTCTTC. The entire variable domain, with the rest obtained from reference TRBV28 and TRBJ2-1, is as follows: DVKVTQSSRYLVKRTGEKVFLECVQDMDHENMFWYRQDPGLGLRLIYFSYDVKMKEKGDIPEGYSVSREKKERFSLILESASTNQTSMYLCASRLGGVSSYNEQFFGPGTRLTVL.

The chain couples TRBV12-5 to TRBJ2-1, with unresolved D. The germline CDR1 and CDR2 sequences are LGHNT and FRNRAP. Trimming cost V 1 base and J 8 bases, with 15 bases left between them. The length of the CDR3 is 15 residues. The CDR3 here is CASGLGSGSLDEQFF. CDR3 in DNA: TGTGCTAGTGGTTTGGGGTCAGGAAGTTTGGATGAGCAGTTCTTC.

CDR3 residues: CASSPNLAGNEQFF. DNA for the CDR3: TGTGCCAGCAGCCCCAACCTAGCGGGCAATGAGCAGTTCTTC. The genes are TRBV14 and TRBJ2-1; 8 positions agree with TRBD2. J was trimmed by 6 bases and V by 4 bases; bases with no gene match: 5. The CDR3 is made up of 14 amino acids. The germline gives CDR1 SGHDN, CDR2 FVKESK. The whole variable domain, remainder taken from reference TRBV14 and TRBJ2-1, is EAGVTQFPSHSVIEKGQTVTLRCDPISGHDNLYWYRRVMGKEIKFLLHFVKESKQDESGMPNNRFLAERTGGTYSTLKVQPAELEDSGVYFCASSPNLAGNEQFFGPGTRLTVL.

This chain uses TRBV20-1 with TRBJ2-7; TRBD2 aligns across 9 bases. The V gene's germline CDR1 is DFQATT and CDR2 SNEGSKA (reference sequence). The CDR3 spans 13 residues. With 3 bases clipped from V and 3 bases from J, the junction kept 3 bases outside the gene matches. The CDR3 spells CSASLAGLYEQYV. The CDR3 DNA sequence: TGCAGTGCTAGTCTAGCGGGGCTCTACGAGCAGTACGTC.

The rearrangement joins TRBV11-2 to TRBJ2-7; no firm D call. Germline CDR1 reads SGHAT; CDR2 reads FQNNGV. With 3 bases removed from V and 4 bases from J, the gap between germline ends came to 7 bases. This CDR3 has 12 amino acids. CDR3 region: CASSLPYYEQYV. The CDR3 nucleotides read TGTGCCAGCAGCTTGCCCTATTACGAGCAGTACGTC.

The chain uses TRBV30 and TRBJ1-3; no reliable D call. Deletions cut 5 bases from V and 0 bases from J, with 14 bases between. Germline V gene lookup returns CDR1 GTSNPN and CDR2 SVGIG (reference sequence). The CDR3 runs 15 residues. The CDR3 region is CAWSRTGNSGNTIYF. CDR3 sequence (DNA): TGTGCCTGGTCCCGTACGGGGAACTCTGGAAACACCATATATTTT.

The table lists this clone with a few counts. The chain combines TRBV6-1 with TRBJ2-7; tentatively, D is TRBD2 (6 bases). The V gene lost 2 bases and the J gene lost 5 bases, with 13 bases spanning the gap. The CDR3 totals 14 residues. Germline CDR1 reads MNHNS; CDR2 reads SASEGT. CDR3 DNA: TGTGCCAGCAGTGAAATCGGGGGAAAGGACGAGCAGTACGTC. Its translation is CASSEIGGKDEQYV.

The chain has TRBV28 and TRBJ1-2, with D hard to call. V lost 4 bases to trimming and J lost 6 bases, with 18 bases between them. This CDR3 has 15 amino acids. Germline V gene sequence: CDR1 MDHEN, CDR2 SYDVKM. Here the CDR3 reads CASSSADAQQDGYTF. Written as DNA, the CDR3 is TGTGCCAGCAGTTCCGCGGACGCACAGCAGGATGGCTACACCTTC.

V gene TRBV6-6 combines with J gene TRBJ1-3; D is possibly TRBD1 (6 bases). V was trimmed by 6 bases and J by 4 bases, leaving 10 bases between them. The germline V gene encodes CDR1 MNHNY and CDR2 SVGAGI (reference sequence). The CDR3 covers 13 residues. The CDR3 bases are TGTGCCAGCAGCCGGGACACAGGAAACACCATATATTTT. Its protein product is CASSRDTGNTIYF.

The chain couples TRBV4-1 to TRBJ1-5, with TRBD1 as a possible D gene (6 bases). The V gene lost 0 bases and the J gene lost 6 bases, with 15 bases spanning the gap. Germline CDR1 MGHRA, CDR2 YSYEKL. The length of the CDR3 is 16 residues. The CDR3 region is CASSQDPVGGFQPQHF. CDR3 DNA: TGCGCCAGCAGCCAAGATCCTGTTGGGGGCTTTCAGCCCCAGCATTTT.

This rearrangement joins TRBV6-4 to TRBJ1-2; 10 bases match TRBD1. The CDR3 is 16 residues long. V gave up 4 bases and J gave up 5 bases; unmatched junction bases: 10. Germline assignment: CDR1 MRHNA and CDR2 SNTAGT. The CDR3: CASSAIGQGVPYGYTF. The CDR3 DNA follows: TGTGCCAGCAGTGCCATCGGACAGGGGGTGCCGTATGGCTACACCTTC.

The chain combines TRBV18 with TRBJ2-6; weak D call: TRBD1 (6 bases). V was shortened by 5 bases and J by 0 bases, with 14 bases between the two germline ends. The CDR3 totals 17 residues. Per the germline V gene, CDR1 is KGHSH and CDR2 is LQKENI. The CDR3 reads CASSWGTPRSGANVLTF. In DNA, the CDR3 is TGTGCCAGCTCATGGGGGACACCCCGCTCTGGGGCCAACGTCCTGACTTTC.

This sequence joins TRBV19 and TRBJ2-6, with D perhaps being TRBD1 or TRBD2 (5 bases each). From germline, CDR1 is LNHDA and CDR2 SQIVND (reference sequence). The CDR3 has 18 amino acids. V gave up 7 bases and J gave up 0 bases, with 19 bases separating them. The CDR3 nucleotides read TGTGCCAGTACCTCATCGGGGCTGGGAAGCTCTGGGGCCAACGTCCTGACTTTC. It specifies CASTSSGLGSSGANVLTF.

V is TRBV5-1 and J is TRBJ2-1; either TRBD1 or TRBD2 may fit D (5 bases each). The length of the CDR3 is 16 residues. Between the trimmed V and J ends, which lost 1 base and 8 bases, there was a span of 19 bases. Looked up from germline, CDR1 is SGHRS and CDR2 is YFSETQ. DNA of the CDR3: TGCGCCAGCAGCTTGAATCTCGGGGTGGGGGTTTATGAGCAGTTCTTC. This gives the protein CASSLNLGVGVYEQFF.

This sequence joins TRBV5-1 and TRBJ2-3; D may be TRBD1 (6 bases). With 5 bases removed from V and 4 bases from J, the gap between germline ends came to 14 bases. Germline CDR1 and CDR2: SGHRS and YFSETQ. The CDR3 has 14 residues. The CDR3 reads CASRQGLGPDTQYF. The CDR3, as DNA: TGCGCCAGCAGGCAGGGGTTAGGCCCAGATACGCAGTATTTT.

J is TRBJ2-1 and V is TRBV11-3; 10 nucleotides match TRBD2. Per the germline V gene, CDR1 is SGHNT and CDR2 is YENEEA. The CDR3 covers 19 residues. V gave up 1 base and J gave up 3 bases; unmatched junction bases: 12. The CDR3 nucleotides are TGTGCCAGCAGCTTAGGACTATGGAGCGGGGGGGACAACTACAATGAGCAGTTCTTC. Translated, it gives CASSLGLWSGGDNYNEQFF.

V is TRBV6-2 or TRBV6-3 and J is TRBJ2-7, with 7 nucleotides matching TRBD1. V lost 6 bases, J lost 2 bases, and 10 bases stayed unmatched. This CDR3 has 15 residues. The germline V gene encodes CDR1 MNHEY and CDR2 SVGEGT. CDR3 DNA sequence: TGTGCCAGCAGCTATCCTCAGACAGGGACCTACGAGCAGTACGTC. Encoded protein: CASSYPQTGTYEQYV.

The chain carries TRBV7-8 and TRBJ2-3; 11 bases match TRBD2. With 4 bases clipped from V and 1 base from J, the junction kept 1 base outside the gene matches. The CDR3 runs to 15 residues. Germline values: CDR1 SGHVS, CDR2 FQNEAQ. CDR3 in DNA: TGTGCCAGCAGCTCACTAGCGGGGGGCACAGATACGCAGTATTTT. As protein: CASSSLAGGTDTQYF.

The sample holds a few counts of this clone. CDR3 loop: CASQTGGGYGYTF. In DNA form, the CDR3 reads TGCGCCAGCCAGACAGGGGGCGGCTATGGCTACACCTTC. The chain carries TRBV5-1 and TRBJ1-2; 10 bases are shared with TRBD1. The CDR3 runs 13 residues. The V and J ends lost 7 bases and 4 bases, in that order; junction bases with no gene match: 4. Germline V gene lookup returns CDR1 SGHRS and CDR2 YFSETQ. Complete variable domain (other parts from reference TRBV5-1 and TRBJ1-2): KAGVTQTPRYLIKTRGQQVTLSCSPISGHRSVSWYQQTPGQGLQFLFEYFSETQRNKGNFPGRFSGRQFSNSRSEMNVSTLELGDSALYLCASQTGGGYGYTFGSGTRLTVV.